The 5 T cell receptor beta chains below all came from one sample that was sequenced in a study of beta chain features in type 1 diabetes. Expressed TCRB transcripts were sequenced, since all the RNA that had been isolated was reverse transcribed. Profiling relied on immunoSEQ multiplex PCR, and the TCRdb table lists in-frame clones only, not all of them. The sample carries around 150,000 clones, around 8% recorded once. The sequenced sample consisted of central memory CD4+ T cells from blood. The receptors here all came from a man aged 18-30 years in good health.

This rearrangement joins TRBV9 to TRBJ1-2, with TRBD1 matching 7 bases. CDR3 size: 15 residues. Trimming cost V 0 bases and J 3 bases; bases outside gene matches: 5. From germline, CDR1 is SGDLS and CDR2 YYNGEE. The CDR3 coding sequence is TGTGCCAGCAGCGTAGACGTCGGACAGGACTATGGCTACACCTTC. It specifies CASSVDVGQDYGYTF.

This clone came up a few times. The rearrangement links TRBV28 to TRBJ2-7; TRBD1 matches 7 bases. Germline V gives CDR1 MDHEN, CDR2 SYDVKM. V trimming: 5 bases; J trimming: 3 bases; junction bases outside the gene matches: 1. CDR3 size: 12 residues. CDR3 protein: CASSGTDYEQYF. Here the CDR3 DNA reads TGTGCCAGCAGTGGGACAGACTACGAGCAGTACTTC.

As to this clone: A much larger clone is a single base away; this may be a read error. The genes are TRBV6-4 and TRBJ2-2; D not resolved. The CDR3 has 12 residues. The V and J ends lost 6 bases and 2 bases respectively, with 4 bases between them. Germline CDR1 and CDR2: MRHNA and SNTAGT. The chain's CDR3 is CASSLNTGELFF. CDR3 DNA sequence: TGTGCCAGCAGCCTTAACACCGGGGAGCTGTTTTTT.

The chain carries TRBV9 and TRBJ1-1; no definite D call. The CDR3 runs to 17 residues. V lost 0 bases and J 1 base, leaving 16 bases between the germline ends. CDR1 SGDLS and CDR2 YYNGEE come from the germline V gene. DNA of the CDR3: TGTGCCAGCAGCGTAGACCCCATAGGACTGACGAACACTGAAGCTTTCTTT. It translates to CASSVDPIGLTNTEAFF.

The table lists this clone with a few counts. V is TRBV2 and J is TRBJ1-1; D is possibly TRBD1 (6 bases). The CDR3 extends over 13 amino acids. Germline V gene sequence: CDR1 SNHLY, CDR2 FYNNEI. V lost 11 bases, J lost 1 base, and 14 bases lay in between. The CDR3 here is CAGETGRNTEAFF. The CDR3 nucleotides are TGTGCCGGTGAGACAGGCCGGAACACTGAAGCTTTCTTT. The whole variable domain, filled in from reference TRBV2 and TRBJ1-1, reads EPEVTQTPSHQVTQMGQEVILRCVPISNHLYFYWYRQILGQKVEFLVSFYNNEISEKSEIFDDQFSVERPDGSNFTLKIRSTKLEDSAMYFCAGETGRNTEAFFGQGTRLTVV.